The clone carrying this TCR beta chain was found a few times. Its cognate antigen is unknown. The entry originates in a study of post-analysis software for immune sequencing data. Study-wide results and limits: About 5 TRBV segments appeared more often in patients than in controls, and TRBV5-6, TRBV5-1 and TRBV20-1 were among these.

cDNA libraries of TCR beta carried unique molecular identifiers. TCRdb called the PCR reads again in MiXCR, with one record for every CDR3 protein. The table shows 250,000 to 300,000 distinct CDR3 sequences, with just over 35% occurring only once. Germline V gene data show CDR1 as SGHDT and CDR2 as YYEEEE. The CDR3 length is 18 residues. The V gene lost 3 bases and the J gene lost 0 bases, with 19 bases spanning the gap. The chain is built from TRBV5-6 and TRBJ1-5, with a possible D match to TRBD1 (6 bases). The sequenced sample was blood. The clonotype originates from a girl between 5 and 17 years old with multiple sclerosis. The CDR3 nucleotides read TGTGCCAGCAGCTCTCATAATACGGGGGCCCATAGCAATCAGCCCCAGCATTTT. This translates into CASSSHNTGAHSNQPQHF.